These 27 T cell receptor beta chains were all obtained from the same sample, sequenced in a study of T and B cells in COVID-19 patients. TRB rearrangements were amplified by multiplex PCR with BIOMED2 TRB-A/B primers. TCRdb passed the multiplex PCR reads through MiXCR, listing each CDR3 protein once. The data contain 6,500 to 8,000 distinct CDR3 sequences, around 28% of them singletons. Blood genomic DNA input for TRB amplification was about 240-550 ng. Sample: blood. These receptors were collected from a human donor with active COVID-19.

In its sample, this clonotype was seen a few times. The V gene is TRBV12-3 or TRBV12-4, the J gene TRBJ1-3; no reliable D call. V lost 2 bases and J 2 bases, leaving 10 bases between the germline ends. This CDR3 is built from 15 residues. DNA for the CDR3: TGTGCCAGCAGTTTAACCTCCGGGGCTGGAAACACCATATATTTT. This encodes CASSLTSGAGNTIYF.

This clonotype was counted between two and nine times. The chain recombines TRBV24-1 with TRBJ2-7; TRBD1 aligns across 9 bases. Germline-derived CDR1 and CDR2 are KGHDR and SFDVKD. The ends lost 7 bases at V and 2 bases at J; junction bases unmatched: 5. The CDR3 sequence is 14 residues long. This CDR3 is CATSAGTGTYEQYF. CDR3 bases: TGTGCCACCAGCGCCGGGACAGGGACCTACGAGCAGTACTTC.

J is TRBJ2-2 and V is TRBV7-3; a weak D match, TRBD2 (6 bases). The CDR3 runs to 14 residues. Germline-derived CDR1 and CDR2 are SGHTA and FQGTGA. V shed 4 bases and J shed 11 bases, with 17 bases lying between them. In DNA, the CDR3 is TGTGCCAGCAGCTCCCGAGGGGCGGGAAGCGAGCTGTTTTTT. Protein: CASSSRGAGSELFF.

The chain combines TRBV19 with TRBJ2-6; TRBD1 or TRBD2 may be the D gene (7 bases each). CDR1 LNHDA and CDR2 SQIVND come from the germline V gene (reference sequence). V gave up 6 bases and J gave up 4 bases, with 16 bases separating them. The CDR3 is 16 residues long. The CDR3 coding sequence is TGTGCCAGTAGAATCCAGGGGGGGTCCGGGGCCAACGTCCTGACTTTC. This translates into CASRIQGGSGANVLTF.

This clonotype showed up just a few times. V is TRBV11-2 and J is TRBJ1-1, with no clear D. The ends were cut back, 0 bases at V and 7 bases at J, with 12 bases in the middle. CDR1 is SGHAT and CDR2 is FQNNGV in the germline V gene. The CDR3 length is 14 residues. CDR3 sequence reads: CASSLEGPSLEAFF. CDR3 DNA sequence: TGTGCCAGCAGCTTAGAAGGTCCTAGCCTTGAAGCTTTCTTT.

By share, this clonotype ranks as medium-sized. The chain employs TRBV15 and TRBJ2-6; D uncertain. V was cut by 0 bases and J by 6 bases, with 15 bases left in between. The CDR3 runs to 17 residues. The germline V gene encodes CDR1 LNHNV and CDR2 YYDKDF (reference sequence). The CDR3 is CATSRDAPKMMANVLTF. CDR3 nucleotides: TGTGCCACCAGCAGAGATGCCCCCAAAATGATGGCCAACGTCCTGACTTTC.

This clonotype is medium-sized (0.01 to 0.1%) within its sample. J is TRBJ2-3 and V is TRBV27, with 8 bases matching TRBD2. The length of the CDR3 is 16 residues. Germline-derived CDR1 and CDR2 are MNHEY and SMNVEV (reference sequence). The junction had 10 bases not matched to a gene; V was cut back by 5 bases and J by 3 bases. The CDR3 protein is CASSVGGAIKTDTQYF. In DNA, the CDR3 is TGTGCCAGCAGTGTCGGGGGGGCGATTAAAACAGATACGCAGTATTTT.

This clonotype was recorded once. The chain employs TRBV7-9 and TRBJ1-2, with 8 bases matching TRBD1. Germline assignment: CDR1 SEHNR and CDR2 FQNEAQ (reference sequence). V lost 5 bases, J lost 0 bases, and 11 bases stayed unmatched. The CDR3 totals 17 residues. The DNA for the CDR3 is TGTGCCAGCAGCCCTCCCGGGGCGGGACAGGCTAACTATGGCTACACCTTC. It specifies CASSPPGAGQANYGYTF.

This clonotype turned up a few times. The rearrangement links TRBV13 to TRBJ1-2; D might be TRBD1 (6 bases). The CDR3 length is 12 residues. Trimming pared 5 bases from V and 6 bases from J, leaving 10 bases between. Germline CDR1 is PRHDT and CDR2 is FYEKMQ (reference sequence). In DNA, the CDR3 is TGTGCCAGCAGCGACTCAGGGGATGGCTACACCTTC. It codes for CASSDSGDGYTF.

This chain connects TRBV7-2 to TRBJ2-3; 11 bases agree with TRBD2. V lost 4 bases, J lost 1 base, and 10 bases stayed unmatched. The CDR3 consists of 18 residues. Germline V CDR1 and CDR2: SGHTA, FQGNSA. The CDR3 coding sequence is TGTGCCAGCAGCTCCGATAGCGGGGGGGCTGTAGGCACAGATACGCAGTATTTT. Its protein product is CASSSDSGGAVGTDTQYF.

The chain uses TRBV10-3 and TRBJ1-1, with D perhaps matching TRBD1 (5 bases). From germline, CDR1 is ENHRY and CDR2 SYGVKD. The CDR3 is 14 amino acids. V dropped 2 bases and J dropped 4 bases, with 11 bases sitting between them. The CDR3 region has the DNA TGTGCCATCAGTGAGAGCAGGGCCGCCACTGAAGCTTTCTTT. Translated, it gives CAISESRAATEAFF.

The chain carries TRBV20-1 and TRBJ2-7; 8 nucleotides line up with TRBD1. Germline V gene lookup returns CDR1 DFQATT and CDR2 SNEGSKA (reference sequence). The CDR3 covers 12 residues. J gave up 5 bases and V 2 bases, and 2 bases lay outside the gene matches. This chain's CDR3 is CSARPGGDEQYF. The DNA for the CDR3 is TGCAGTGCTAGACCAGGGGGCGACGAGCAGTACTTC.

The rearrangement uses TRBV5-6 and TRBJ2-1; D possibly matches TRBD1 or TRBD2 (5 bases each). Germline CDR1 and CDR2: SGHDT and YYEEEE. Trimming removed 10 bases from V and 7 bases from J, with 18 bases in between. The CDR3 length is 13 residues. The CDR3 region is CASIGRGRNEQFF. The CDR3 DNA reads TGTGCCTCAATTGGCCGGGGCCGGAATGAGCAGTTCTTC.

The chain employs TRBV4-2 and TRBJ1-2; D might be TRBD1 (5 bases). Germline values: CDR1 LGHNA, CDR2 YNFKEQ. This CDR3 spans 14 amino acids. The V end was cut by 1 base, the J end by 5 bases, with 11 bases between. This CDR3 is CASSQAEGLYGYTF. Here the CDR3 DNA reads TGTGCCAGCAGCCAAGCTGAGGGGTTATATGGCTACACCTTC.

This chain joins TRBV6-2 or TRBV6-3 and TRBJ2-3, with D possibly matching TRBD2 (5 bases). V lost 8 bases to trimming and J lost 2 bases, with 14 bases between them. The CDR3 runs 14 residues. The V gene's germline CDR1 is MNHEY and CDR2 SVGEGT. CDR3 sequence (DNA): TGTGCCAGCTCGCGGGTTACCAACACAGATACGCAGTATTTT. As protein: CASSRVTNTDTQYF.

This clonotype has ten or more counts. The CDR3 coding sequence is TGTGCCAGTAGTGGGGCAGGTCGATCGGATCAGCCCCAGCATTTT. Translated: CASSGAGRSDQPQHF. The chain combines TRBV19 with TRBJ1-5; tentative D call: TRBD1 (5 bases). The CDR3 is 15 amino acids. Deletions cut 5 bases from V and 5 bases from J, with 16 bases between. Looked up from germline, CDR1 is LNHDA and CDR2 is SQIVND (reference sequence).

In its sample, this clonotype is medium-sized. The chain uses TRBV6-5 and TRBJ1-6; 7 bases map to TRBD1. The CDR3 length is 14 residues. Looked up from germline, CDR1 is MNHEY and CDR2 is SVGAGI. J lost 7 bases, V lost 6 bases, and 6 bases had no gene match. CDR3 sequence: CASRRTGINSPLHF. The CDR3 DNA reads as TGTGCCAGCAGACGGACAGGAATAAATTCACCCCTCCACTTT.

The chain carries TRBV27 and TRBJ2-1; D is ambiguous. With 2 bases removed from V and 5 bases from J, the gap between germline ends came to 4 bases. There are 12 residues in the CDR3. Germline-derived CDR1 and CDR2 are MNHEY and SMNVEV (reference sequence). The CDR3: CASSLGHNEQFF. In DNA form, the CDR3 reads TGTGCCAGCAGTTTAGGGCACAATGAGCAGTTCTTC.

The chain combines TRBV6-1 with TRBJ2-7; 9 bases map to TRBD2. This CDR3 contains 14 residues. Per the germline V gene, CDR1 is MNHNS and CDR2 is SASEGT. V shed 9 bases, J shed 0 bases, and the junction held 6 bases outside the gene matches. CDR3 protein: CASTAGGSSYEQYF. The CDR3 nucleotides are TGTGCCAGTACGGCGGGAGGGAGCTCCTACGAGCAGTACTTC.

This clonotype was counted many times. The chain uses TRBV19 and TRBJ1-4, with D possibly TRBD1 on 5 matching bases. The CDR3 runs 19 residues. Per the germline V gene, CDR1 is LNHDA and CDR2 is SQIVND (reference sequence). V was shortened by 3 bases and J by 0 bases, with 20 bases between the two germline ends. CDR3 nucleotides: TGTGCCAGTAGTATCCAAGGGTCCGGGACCCCGGCAACTAATGAAAAACTGTTTTTT. This translates into CASSIQGSGTPATNEKLFF.

The chain is built from TRBV7-2 and TRBJ2-2; D is perhaps TRBD1 or TRBD2 (6 bases each). CDR1 and CDR2 from the germline V gene are SGHTA and FQGNSA. V gave up 5 bases and J gave up 8 bases, with 15 bases separating them. This CDR3 is 14 amino acids long. The CDR3 region is CASSNKQGLGELFF. The CDR3, as DNA: TGTGCCAGCAGCAACAAACAGGGACTTGGGGAGCTGTTTTTT.

This chain joins TRBV12-3 or TRBV12-4 and TRBJ1-1; a possible D gene is TRBD1 (5 bases). CDR3 size: 14 residues. V lost 3 bases to trimming and J lost 1 base, with 9 bases between them. In DNA, the CDR3 is TGTGCCAGCAGTTTCGGGGCACGGAACACTGAAGCTTTCTTT. It specifies CASSFGARNTEAFF.

The rearrangement uses TRBV24-1 and TRBJ1-5; 7 bases are shared with TRBD1. From germline, CDR1 is KGHDR and CDR2 SFDVKD. V dropped 4 bases and J dropped 10; count of bases not matched to a gene: 6. CDR3 length: 13 residues. This chain's CDR3 is CATSETTGSPQHF. The CDR3 DNA sequence: TGTGCCACCAGTGAGACGACAGGGTCCCCCCAGCATTTT.

The chain couples TRBV11-1 to TRBJ1-6; weak D call: TRBD1 (5 bases). Germline CDR1 reads SGHAT; CDR2 reads FQDESV (reference sequence). The V gene lost 2 bases and the J gene lost 9 bases, with 11 bases spanning the gap. The CDR3 spans 14 residues. The CDR3 DNA is TGTGCCAGCAGCTTAACGGCAGGGTTTTCACCCCTCCACTTT. This codes for CASSLTAGFSPLHF.

The sample holds a few counts of this clonotype. The V and J genes are TRBV5-6 and TRBJ1-2; 11 bases are shared with TRBD1. J was trimmed by 6 bases and V by 4 bases; bases with no gene match: 11. The CDR3 is 16 residues long. Germline V gene sequence: CDR1 SGHDT, CDR2 YYEEEE. CDR3 amino acids: CASSSGTGGIGNGYTF. In DNA, the CDR3 is TGTGCCAGCAGCAGCGGGACAGGGGGTATAGGGAATGGCTACACCTTC.

The CDR3 region is CSARDLFSYNEQFF. The CDR3 DNA is TGCAGTGCTAGAGATTTGTTCTCCTACAATGAGCAGTTCTTC. The chain employs TRBV20-1 and TRBJ2-1; D ambiguous. The CDR3 sequence is 14 residues long. The V and J ends lost 0 bases and 0 bases respectively, with 6 bases between them. CDR1 is DFQATT and CDR2 is SNEGSKA in the germline V gene (reference sequence).

This clonotype was recorded a few times. The chain couples TRBV7-2 to TRBJ2-6; no firm D call. The CDR3 contains 14 residues. V was cut by 3 bases and J by 1 base, with 4 bases left in between. Germline loops: CDR1 SGHTA, CDR2 FQGNSA. The CDR3: CASSLSSGANVLTF. The CDR3 DNA reads TGTGCCAGCAGCTTGTCATCTGGGGCCAACGTCCTGACTTTC.